Listed below are T cell receptor beta chains from one sample, sequenced in a study of blood T cell repertoires in COVID-19. Generated by immunoSEQ multiplex PCR, the TCRdb table keeps only in-frame clones and is missing some. The sample consists of nearly 250,000 clones, around 88% of them appearing once. Input material: PBMCs or T cells enriched from blood (not recorded which). All receptors derive from a woman aged 45-60 years who had recovered from COVID-19. CDR3s include the opening cysteine and the closing phenylalanine or tryptophan. D genes are given only for firm matches. The size field is filled for only some rows; it gives once, few, many or a size class.

v_call	d_call	j_call	clone_size	cdr3_nt	cdr3_aa
TRBV30	TRBD1	TRBJ1-6	few	TGTGCCTGGAGTGACAGGGGCAATTCACCCCTCCACTTT	CAWSDRGNSPLHF
TRBV16	.	TRBJ1-5	.	TGTGCCAGCAGCCGCCCGGGAGGGTCCAGCAATCAGCCCCAGCATTTT	CASSRPGGSSNQPQHF
TRBV5-1	.	TRBJ1-5	.	TGCGCCAGCAGCTTGAGGGCAGGGGAAAATCAGCCCCAGCATTTT	CASSLRAGENQPQHF
TRBV19	.	TRBJ1-2	.	TGTGCCAGTAGTATAGCTGGCAAGTACTATGGCTACACCTTC	CASSIAGKYYGYTF
TRBV7-8	.	TRBJ1-4	.	TGTGCCAGCAGCCCGAGGGGGAGAGTAACTAATGAAAAACTGTTTTTT	CASSPRGRVTNEKLFF
TRBV5-6	.	TRBJ1-2	.	TGTGCCAGCAGCACACGCGGGAACTATGGCTACACCTTC	CASSTRGNYGYTF
TRBV6-5	TRBD1	TRBJ1-2	.	TGTGCCAGCAGTCCCCGGGACAGGGACTATGGCTACACCTTC	CASSPRDRDYGYTF
TRBV29-1	TRBD2	TRBJ2-3	.	TGCAGCGTTGACGGGACTAGCGGGTACCCTAGCACAGATACGCAGTATTTT	CSVDGTSGYPSTDTQYF
TRBV4-3	TRBD2	TRBJ2-1	.	TGCGCCAGCAGCCAAGTTCTAGCGGGGTACAATGAGCAGTTCTTC	CASSQVLAGYNEQFF
TRBV27	.	TRBJ2-6	.	TGTGCCAGCAGTTTTCAGGGTTCTGGGGCCAACGTCCTGACTTTC	CASSFQGSGANVLTF
TRBV27	TRBD1	TRBJ2-7	.	TGTGCCAGCGGTACGACAGGGCTCTACGAGCAGTACTTC	CASGTTGLYEQYF
TRBV19	TRBD1	TRBJ2-7	.	TGTGCCAGTAGTGTCGACAGGGGGTGGGAGCAGTACTTC	CASSVDRGWEQYF
TRBV7-2	.	TRBJ1-2	.	TGTGCCAGCAGCTTTTACAGTGATGGCTACACCTTC	CASSFYSDGYTF
TRBV28	.	TRBJ2-7	.	TGTGCCAGCAGTTTGGGCGGGTTCCTCTCCTACGAGCAGTACTTC	CASSLGGFLSYEQYF
TRBV4-3	.	TRBJ2-7	once	TGCGCCAGCAGCCAAGACCAGGGGCCAGCCTACGAGCAGTACTTC	CASSQDQGPAYEQYF
TRBV7-2	.	TRBJ2-7	.	TGTGCCAGCAGCGACGCTGGACTCGCCTCCTACGAGCAGTACTTC	CASSDAGLASYEQYF
TRBV6-5	.	TRBJ1-4	.	TGTGCCAGCAGTTACTCTCCCTATCAAAATGAAAAACTGTTTTTT	CASSYSPYQNEKLFF
TRBV4-3	TRBD2	TRBJ2-2	.	TGCGCCAGCAGCCGCACTAGCGGGAGGGGTACCGGGGAGCTGTTTTTT	CASSRTSGRGTGELFF
TRBV2	TRBD1	TRBJ1-1	few	TGTGCCAGCTTTCGCAGGGGGCTGAACACTGAAGCTTTCTTT	CASFRRGLNTEAFF
TRBV3-1/TRBV3-2	.	TRBJ2-7	.	TGTGCCAGCAGCCAAGTCGGGACTCCGCCCTACGAGCAGTACTTC	CASSQVGTPPYEQYF
TRBV19	.	TRBJ1-1	.	TGTGCCAGTAGCGTGGGCTACACTGAAGCTTTCTTT	CASSVGYTEAFF
TRBV4-1	TRBD1	TRBJ2-2	.	TGCGCCAGCAGCCAGTACAGGGGGACGGTCGGGGAGCTGTTTTTT	CASSQYRGTVGELFF
TRBV4-3	.	TRBJ2-1	.	TGCGCCAGCAGCCAAACTCCTTACAGGTACAATGAGCAGTTCTTC	CASSQTPYRYNEQFF
TRBV7-9	.	TRBJ2-5	.	TGTGCCAGCAGCTCCAATCTGCGGACAGCCCAAGAGACCCAGTACTTC	CASSSNLRTAQETQYF
TRBV6-2/TRBV6-3	.	TRBJ1-1	few	TGTGCCAGCAGTCGACAAAACAGGGTAGACACTGAAGCTTTCTTT	CASSRQNRVDTEAFF
TRBV7-6	TRBD1	TRBJ2-7	.	TGTGCCAGCAGCTCAGGGGGACAGAACTACGAGCAGTACTTC	CASSSGGQNYEQYF